This T cell receptor beta chain is from a study of blood T cell repertoires in COVID-19. Study details: In each case, the material was cDNA or gDNA derived from T cells, B-cell-depleted T cells, or PBMCs.

The cohort comprised adults aged about 18 to 100 years residing in about two dozen US areas. Allocation to cohorts depended on clinical history reported by the participants. Repertoires were generated with immunoSEQ multiplex PCR, while TCRdb's copy carries only in-frame clones and drops some. The sample includes some 330,000 clones, over 70% seen only once; the top ten take 5% to 6%. The CDR3 has 15 amino acids. Between the trimmed V and J ends, which lost 1 base and 5 bases, there was a span of 15 bases. Germline-derived CDR1 and CDR2 are SGHRS and YFSETQ. The gene calls are TRBV5-1 and TRBJ2-5, with D possibly matching TRBD1 (7 bases). This clonotype originated in a man aged 25-45 years who had recovered from COVID-19. The sequenced sample consisted of PBMCs or T cells enriched from blood (not recorded which). CDR3 amino acids: CASSLRQGEEETQYF. CDR3 DNA sequence: TGCGCCAGCAGCTTGAGGCAGGGGGAGGAGGAGACCCAGTACTTC.